This record concerns one T cell receptor (beta chain) sequence. Its antigen remains unidentified. The germline gives CDR1 LNHDA, CDR2 SQIVND (reference sequence). The CDR3 spans 14 residues. Trimming removed 7 bases from V and 1 base from J; junction bases left unmatched: 5. This table comes from immunoSEQ multiplex PCR, and its TCRdb copy is limited to in-frame clones, with some not included. In the table there are around 19,000 clones, roughly 80% of which are singletons. Time point here: 266 days after commencement of treatment, after nivolumab therapy. The sample's treatment: AdE1-LMPpoly-expanded autologous EBV-specific T-cell therapy followed by anti-PD-1 nivolumab. The data were obtained in a study of EBV T-cell therapy then PD-1 blockade in nasopharyngeal carcinoma.

The sample in question was CD8+ T cells from blood, obtained between days 200 and 300 from a patient whose treatment included autologous EBV-specific T cells and nivolumab. This receptor was taken from a man between 40 and 49 years old with nasopharyngeal carcinoma. The J gene is TRBJ2-7, the V gene TRBV19; 9 nucleotides line up with TRBD1. This CDR3 reads CASKGTGRSYEQYF. For the CDR3, the DNA is TGTGCCAGTAAAGGGACAGGGCGGTCCTACGAGCAGTACTTC. Supplemented by reference TRBV19 and TRBJ2-7, the full variable domain reads DGGITQSPKYLFRKEGQNVTLSCEQNLNHDAMYWYRQDPGQGLRLIYYSQIVNDFQKGDIAEGYSVSREKKESFPLTVTSAQKNPTAFYLCASKGTGRSYEQYFGPGTRLTVT.